These T cell receptor beta chains were read from a single sample in a study of shared clonotypes between healthy human individuals. Assay used: immunoSEQ multiplex PCR; TCRdb lists only in-frame clones, some missing. The profile covers 950,000 to 1,300,000 clones, with about 76% appearing a single time and around 1.5% taken by the ten largest. The material sequenced was memory CD4+ T cells sorted from blood. Receptors were obtained from a man in his late teens or twenties in good health. Both conserved end residues are trimmed from each CDR3. The D gene is left open where the match is weak. Rows may omit the clone size; those that give it use once, few, many or a size class.

V gene,D gene,clone size,CDR3 protein
TRBV5-1,TRBD1,-,ASSPQTGNSYEQY
TRBV7-2,-,once,ASSVQGTFGDGYT
TRBV6-5,-,few,ASSRNKNQPQH
TRBV10-3,TRBD1,-,AISPDRANSPLH
TRBV5-4,-,few,ASSMDGPIETQY
TRBV7-9,TRBD1,-,ASRTDRGRSEKLF
TRBV6-1,-,-,ASSDGPGNTIY
TRBV2,-,-,ASSVGRGSNEQF
TRBV6-5,-,once,ASSYQTGLNTEAF
TRBV18,-,-,ASSPSKGPYGYT
TRBV4-1,TRBD2,-,ASSLVAGGGTDTQY
TRBV6-1,-,-,ASIRGGSNEKLF
TRBV5-6,TRBD2,-,ASSRSGATYEQY
TRBV5-4,-,-,ASSLGARADTQY
TRBV6-5,-,-,ASSYRGAGYGYT
TRBV15,-,once,ATSSPAGGNQPQH
TRBV6-1,TRBD1,many,ASSEVTGGTNQPQH